This TCR beta chain was identified during a study of metastatic and nonmetastatic thyroid tumors. About the research overall: The study looked at repertoires side by side in blood and in tumor or nodule tissue from malignant and benign thyroid patients. Study results and caveats: Reported TCR beta diversity, measured in blood and tumor, was significantly higher for malignant thyroid tumors than for benign nodules.

V dropped 6 bases and J dropped 4 bases, with 9 bases sitting between them. The CDR3 totals 12 residues. Germline V gene sequence: CDR1 SEHNR, CDR2 FQNEAQ (reference sequence). Each patient came to thyroid surgery without any prior treatment (of any kind). Authors' analysis steps: Researchers built a distant-metastasis classifier for papillary thyroid cancer that drew on CDR3 differences across clinicopathological groups. TCRdb re-analyzed the PCR reads through MiXCR. These V and J calls rely on TCRdb rather than the paper's analysis. The sample lists tens of thousands of clones; 20% to 25% were seen once. Note on this clone: Its antigen remains unidentified.

This chain uses TRBV7-9 with TRBJ1-2; D unresolved. The TCR comes from a female donor with papillary thyroid cancer or a benign thyroid nodule (not recorded which). Some clones in this sample may be carry-over from other donors' samples. The sample consisted of tumor tissue. In DNA, the CDR3 is TGTGCCAGCAGGAACGGGAGCTATGGCTACACCTTC. Protein: CASRNGSYGYTF.